Below are 2 T cell receptor beta chains sequenced from a single sample in a study of graft-versus-host responses after intestinal transplantation. The authors seeded 200,000 CFSE-labeled responder cells together with 200,000 irradiated stimulator cells tagged with violet dye. Assay used: immunoSEQ multiplex PCR; TCRdb lists only in-frame clones, some missing. The sample records 10,000 to 15,000 clones, approximately 35% being singletons. The source material was alloreactive CD8+ T cells from a mixed lymphocyte reaction culture, sampled before intestinal transplant. The subset denotes: CFSE-low proliferating T cells sorted from roughly 6-day pre-transplant mixed lymphocyte reaction (GvH or HvG direction). These receptors came from a human patient who received an intestinal transplant.

J is TRBJ1-1 and V is TRBV6-5; 8 nucleotides agree with TRBD1. CDR3 length equals 13 residues. Germline values: CDR1 MNHEY, CDR2 SVGAGI. The trim removed 7 bases at V and 8 bases at J, leaving 9 bases unmatched. The CDR3 is CASTSGGALEAFF. Here the CDR3 DNA reads TGTGCCAGCACGTCAGGGGGCGCGTTGGAAGCTTTCTTT.

This clone has only a few counts. V is TRBV28 and J is TRBJ1-1, with D hard to call. The ends were cut back, 3 bases at V and 4 bases at J, with 12 bases in the middle. The germline CDR1 and CDR2 sequences are MDHEN and SYDVKM. The CDR3 totals 14 residues. The DNA for the CDR3 is TGTGCCAGCAGTTTCCGCCCGGAGGGCACTGAAGCTTTCTTT. The encoded protein is CASSFRPEGTEAFF.